This T cell receptor beta chain emerged from a study of blood T cells in healthy people across ages. The ends lost 4 bases at V and 7 bases at J; junction bases unmatched: 10. This CDR3 is 16 amino acids long. From germline, CDR1 is SGHTA and CDR2 FQGTGA. Sample-barcoded 5' priming and a J-beta primer mix drove a second PCR of about 6 to 12 cycles. Each CDR3 protein gets one entry after TCRdb re-called the 5' RACE reads with MiXCR. The profile shows 780,000 or so distinct CDR3 sequences, around three fifths of them singletons. The TCR was taken from a man aged 35-49 years in good health. The chain links TRBV7-3 to TRBJ2-2; 9 bases line up with TRBD1. The source material was blood. The CDR3: CASSSARQGGVGELFF. CDR3 sequence (DNA): TGTGCCAGCAGCTCCGCCCGACAGGGGGGAGTCGGGGAGCTGTTTTTT.